These T cell receptor beta chains were read from a single sample in a study of cytomegalovirus exposure and HLA in healthy donors. Sequencing was performed with immunoSEQ multiplex PCR; in TCRdb, only in-frame clones are kept and a portion is missing. The repertoire holds 90,000 to 100,000 clones, with approximately 80% as singletons. Specimen: PBMCs. Receptor source: a man aged 45 to 65 in good health and CMV-seronegative. Both conserved end residues are part of each CDR3. Fields, in order: V gene, D gene, clone size, J gene, CDR3 protein, CDR3 DNA. A D gene is named only where the DNA matches it firmly. Clone size appears in some rows only: once, few, many, or a class for an expanded clone.

TRBV6-5	NA	few	TRBJ2-3	CASTSPGVDTQYF	TGTGCCAGCACCTCACCGGGGGTAGATACGCAGTATTTT
TRBV2	NA	NA	TRBJ1-3	CASSRSRAGSGSAGNTIYF	TGTGCCAGCAGTCGATCAAGAGCGGGAAGCGGGAGTGCTGGAAACACCATATATTTT
TRBV2	NA	NA	TRBJ1-1	CASSDFRGTEAFF	TGTGCCAGCAGTGACTTTAGGGGCACTGAAGCTTTCTTT
TRBV7-3	TRBD2	NA	TRBJ2-1	CSSSQLPGLAGAGEQFF	TGTTCCAGCAGCCAACTACCGGGACTAGCGGGAGCGGGTGAGCAGTTCTTC
TRBV28	NA	NA	TRBJ1-1	CASSLEAVARRTTEAFF	TGTGCCAGCAGTTTAGAGGCGGTGGCCCGGAGGACCACTGAAGCTTTCTTT
TRBV7-6	TRBD2	NA	TRBJ2-5	CASSRSGGRGETQYF	TGTGCCAGCAGCCGCTCCGGCGGGAGGGGGGAGACCCAGTACTTC
TRBV28	TRBD2	NA	TRBJ2-3	CASSQTEGTSGSTDTQYF	TGTGCCAGCAGTCAAACCGAAGGGACTAGCGGGAGCACAGATACGCAGTATTTT
TRBV6-5	TRBD1	many	TRBJ1-5	CASSRDRGQPQHF	TGTGCCAGCAGCCGGGACAGGGGGCAGCCCCAGCATTTT
TRBV29-1	TRBD2	NA	TRBJ2-3	CSVLAGTTDTQYF	TGCAGCGTTCTAGCGGGGACCACAGATACGCAGTATTTT
TRBV11-2	TRBD1	NA	TRBJ1-1	CASSSHGGRGTEAFF	TGTGCCAGCAGCTCCCACGGAGGCAGGGGGACTGAAGCTTTCTTT
TRBV29-1	TRBD2	NA	TRBJ2-7	CSASLPAGGAVDEQYF	TGCAGCGCCTCCCTCCCCGCGGGGGGCGCAGTGGACGAGCAGTACTTC
TRBV6-6	NA	NA	TRBJ2-7	CASSYSTEYEQYF	TGTGCCAGCAGTTACTCGACAGAATACGAGCAGTACTTC
TRBV7-2	TRBD2	NA	TRBJ2-5	CASSATSGRSRASQETQYF	TGTGCCAGCAGCGCCACTAGCGGGAGGAGCAGGGCTAGCCAAGAGACCCAGTACTTC
TRBV7-2	NA	few	TRBJ1-5	CASSLHTGNHQPQHF	TGTGCCAGCAGCTTACATACCGGGAATCATCAGCCCCAGCATTTT
TRBV20-1	NA	NA	TRBJ1-2	CREGGNYGYTF	TGCAGGGAGGGAGGGAACTATGGCTACACCTTC
TRBV5-4	TRBD2	NA	TRBJ2-2	CASSLGLAGAGELFF	TGTGCCAGCAGCCTCGGACTAGCGGGAGCCGGGGAGCTGTTTTTT
TRBV6-4	TRBD1	NA	TRBJ2-1	CASSERGRLDEQFF	TGTGCCAGCAGTGAAAGGGGGCGCCTTGATGAGCAGTTCTTC
TRBV10-3	TRBD1	NA	TRBJ2-2	CAISPGQGNTGELFF	TGTGCCATCAGTCCGGGACAGGGGAACACCGGGGAGCTGTTTTTT
TRBV6-5	NA	NA	TRBJ2-2	CASSYSIIDTGELFF	TGTGCCAGCAGTTACTCGATAATAGACACCGGGGAGCTGTTTTTT
TRBV7-9	NA	NA	TRBJ1-3	CASSRARGSSGNTIYF	TGTGCCAGCAGCAGGGCCCGGGGGAGCTCTGGAAACACCATATATTTT
TRBV6-5	TRBD1	NA	TRBJ1-1	CASRTGGGNTEAFF	TGTGCCAGCAGGACAGGGGGTGGGAACACTGAAGCTTTCTTT
TRBV9	TRBD2	once	TRBJ2-5	CASSVELAGETQYF	TGTGCCAGCAGCGTAGAGCTAGCGGGGGAGACCCAGTACTTC
TRBV6-8	NA	NA	TRBJ1-5	CASSYHPVARVCNQPQHF	TGTGCCAGCAGTTACCACCCAGTCGCGAGGGTTTGCAATCAGCCCCAGCATTTT
TRBV27	TRBD1	once	TRBJ2-1	CASSLRQGAYNEQFF	TGTGCCAGCAGTTTAAGACAGGGGGCCTACAATGAGCAGTTCTTC
TRBV28	NA	NA	TRBJ2-7	CASRHRQDSYEQYF	TGTGCCAGCAGACACCGACAGGACTCCTACGAGCAGTACTTC
TRBV2	TRBD1	few	TRBJ1-1	CASRSGTGTEAFF	TGTGCCAGCAGATCCGGGACAGGAACTGAAGCTTTCTTT
TRBV10-3	TRBD1	NA	TRBJ1-5	CAIGVDRYSNQPQHF	TGTGCCATCGGGGTGGACAGGTATAGCAATCAGCCCCAGCATTTT
TRBV28	TRBD2	NA	TRBJ2-3	CASSLEKLAGGFTDTQYF	TGTGCCAGCAGTTTAGAGAAACTAGCGGGAGGGTTCACAGATACGCAGTATTTT
TRBV9	TRBD2	NA	TRBJ2-1	CASSVSGRAARDEQFF	TGTGCCAGCAGCGTTAGCGGGAGGGCCGCAAGGGATGAGCAGTTCTTC
TRBV29-1	NA	NA	TRBJ2-1	CSVRNARGGDNEQFF	TGCAGCGTTCGCAACGCTAGGGGGGGGGACAATGAGCAGTTCTTC
TRBV28	TRBD2	NA	TRBJ2-1	CASSSPVTSGKYNEQFF	TGTGCCAGCAGTTCCCCCGTGACTAGCGGGAAATACAATGAGCAGTTCTTC
TRBV7-2	NA	NA	TRBJ2-1	CASSQSGLTTEQFF	TGTGCCAGCAGCCAAAGCGGACTAACTACTGAGCAGTTCTTC
TRBV7-2	TRBD2	NA	TRBJ2-3	CASSSSYGGADTQYF	TGTGCCAGCAGCTCCAGTTACGGGGGGGCAGATACGCAGTATTTT
TRBV4-3	TRBD1	few	TRBJ2-2	CASSHRTGGTGELFF	TGCGCCAGCAGCCACAGGACAGGGGGCACCGGGGAGCTGTTTTTT